This is a list of T cell receptor beta chains from one sample in a study of molecular identifiers for immune sequencing clone quantification. TCRdb re-derived calls from the PCR reads in MiXCR, one entry per CDR3 protein. The sample has about 40,000 distinct CDR3 sequences, less than 20% seen once; the top ten hold roughly 1%. Material: naive CD8+ T cells from blood, with Jurkat cell RNA spiked in. All receptors derive from a human donor in good health. Some libraries in this study had Jurkat cell RNA spiked in. Each CDR3 is given with its conserved first and last residue. The order of the fields is J gene, clone size, V gene, D gene, CDR3 DNA, CDR3 protein. The D gene is left open where the match is weak. Clone sizes are given selectively: once, few, many, or a class where the clone is expanded.

>TRBJ2-3|many|TRBV4-3|TRBD1
TGCGCCAGCAGCCAAGACTTTCCGGGACAGGCGGTCACAGATACGCAGTATTTT
CASSQDFPGQAVTDTQYF
>TRBJ2-5|many|TRBV4-1|NA
TGCGCCAGCAGCCAAGTTTCTGGTCTAAGAGTCCCTCAAGAGACCCAGTACTTC
CASSQVSGLRVPQETQYF
>TRBJ2-3|many|TRBV24-1|TRBD1
TGTGCCACCAGTGTTCCGGGACAGGGTGGTACAGATACGCAGTATTTT
CATSVPGQGGTDTQYF
>TRBJ1-1|NA|TRBV29-1|NA
TGCAGTCTTGACGGCGGGGGACCGGGTGGTGAAGCTTTCTTT
CSLDGGGPGGEAFF
>TRBJ1-1|many|TRBV13|NA
TGTGCCAGCAGCTCAAATAATAATGAAGCTTTCTTT
CASSSNNNEAFF
>TRBJ2-3|many|TRBV18|NA
TGTGCCAGCTCACCACCCCAGGGGAGGACAGATACGCAGTATTTT
CASSPPQGRTDTQYF
>TRBJ2-2|few|TRBV6-1|NA
TGTGCCAGCAGTGCCCGGGGCGGAAACACCGGGGAGCTGTTTTTT
CASSARGGNTGELFF
>TRBJ2-3|many|TRBV4-3|NA
TGCGCCAGCAGCCAAGAAGGGTTAGGAGTTAGCACAGATACGCAGTATTTT
CASSQEGLGVSTDTQYF
>TRBJ2-6|many|TRBV30|NA
TGTGCCTGGAGTGTACTGGGCTCTGGGGCCAACGTCCTGACTTTC
CAWSVLGSGANVLTF
>TRBJ2-5|many|TRBV9|NA
TGTGCCAGCAGCCCAGTCGGGGGTCAACAAGAGACCCAGTACTTC
CASSPVGGQQETQYF
>TRBJ2-1|many|TRBV29-1|TRBD2
TGCAGCGTTGAAGGGACTAGCGGGAGGTACAATGAGCAGTTCTTC
CSVEGTSGRYNEQFF
>TRBJ2-1|NA|TRBV4-3|TRBD2
TGCGCCAGCAGCCAAGAGGTCGGGAGGGCCTGGAATGAGCAGTTCTTC
CASSQEVGRAWNEQFF
>TRBJ2-3|medium-sized|TRBV7-2|TRBD1
TGTGCCAGCAGCTTAGTTGGGACAGGGGGTGATACGCAGTATTTT
CASSLVGTGGDTQYF
>TRBJ1-5|many|TRBV19|NA
TGTGCCAGTAGTATAGATAGACCTCTACCGGATCAGCCCCAGCATTTT
CASSIDRPLPDQPQHF
>TRBJ2-2|many|TRBV20-1|TRBD2
TGCAGTGCTAGAGATCGGGAGGCCGCCGGCACCGGGGAGCTGTTTTTT
CSARDREAAGTGELFF